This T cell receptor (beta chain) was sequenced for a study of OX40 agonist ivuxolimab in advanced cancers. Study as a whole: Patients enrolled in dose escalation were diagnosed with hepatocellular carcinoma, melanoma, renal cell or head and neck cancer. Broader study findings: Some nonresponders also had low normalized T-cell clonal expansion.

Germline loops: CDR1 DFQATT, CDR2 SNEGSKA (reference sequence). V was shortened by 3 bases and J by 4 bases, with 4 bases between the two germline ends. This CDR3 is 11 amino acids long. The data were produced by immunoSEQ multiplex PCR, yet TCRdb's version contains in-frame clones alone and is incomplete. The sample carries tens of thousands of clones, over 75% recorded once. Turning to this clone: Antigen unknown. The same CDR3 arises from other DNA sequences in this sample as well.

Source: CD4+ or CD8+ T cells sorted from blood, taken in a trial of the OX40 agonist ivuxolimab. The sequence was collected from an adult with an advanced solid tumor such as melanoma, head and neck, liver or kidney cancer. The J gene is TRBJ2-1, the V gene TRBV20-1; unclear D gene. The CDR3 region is CSASRYNEQFF. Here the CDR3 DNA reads TGCAGTGCTAGCAGGTACAATGAGCAGTTCTTC.